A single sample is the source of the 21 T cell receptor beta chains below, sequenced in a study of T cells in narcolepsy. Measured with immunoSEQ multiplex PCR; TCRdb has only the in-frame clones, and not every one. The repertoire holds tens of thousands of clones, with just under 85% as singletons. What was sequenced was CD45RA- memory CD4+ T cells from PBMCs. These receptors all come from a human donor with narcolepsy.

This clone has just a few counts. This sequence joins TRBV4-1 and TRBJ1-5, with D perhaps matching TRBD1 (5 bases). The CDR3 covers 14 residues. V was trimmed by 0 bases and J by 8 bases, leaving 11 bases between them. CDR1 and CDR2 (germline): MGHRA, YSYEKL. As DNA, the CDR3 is TGCGCCAGCAGCCAAGATGGGGGTAAGAAGCCCCAGCATTTT. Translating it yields CASSQDGGKKPQHF.

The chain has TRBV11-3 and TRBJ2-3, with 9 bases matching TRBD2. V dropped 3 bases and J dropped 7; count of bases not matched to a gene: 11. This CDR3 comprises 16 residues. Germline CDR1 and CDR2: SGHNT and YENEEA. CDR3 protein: CASSLMASGDVNTQYF. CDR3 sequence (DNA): TGTGCCAGCAGCTTGATGGCTAGCGGGGATGTGAATACGCAGTATTTT.

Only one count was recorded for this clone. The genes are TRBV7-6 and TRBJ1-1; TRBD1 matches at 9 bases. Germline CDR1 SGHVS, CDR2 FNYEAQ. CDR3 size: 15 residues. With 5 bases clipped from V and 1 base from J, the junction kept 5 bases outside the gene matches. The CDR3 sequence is CASSLRTGANTEAFF. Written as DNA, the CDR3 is TGTGCCAGCAGCCTCAGGACAGGGGCGAACACTGAAGCTTTCTTT.

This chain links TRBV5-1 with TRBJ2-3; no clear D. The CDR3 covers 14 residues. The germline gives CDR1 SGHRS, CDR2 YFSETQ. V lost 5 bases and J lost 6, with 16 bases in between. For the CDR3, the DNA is TGCGCCAGCAGTAATGACACCGTCCGGGATACGCAGTATTTT. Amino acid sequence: CASSNDTVRDTQYF.

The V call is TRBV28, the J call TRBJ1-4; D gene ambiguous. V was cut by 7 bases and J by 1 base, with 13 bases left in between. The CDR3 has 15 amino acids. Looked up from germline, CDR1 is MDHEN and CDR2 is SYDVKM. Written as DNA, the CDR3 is TGTGCCAGCACCACCGGCGGGGTAACTAATGAAAAACTGTTTTTT. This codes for CASTTGGVTNEKLFF.

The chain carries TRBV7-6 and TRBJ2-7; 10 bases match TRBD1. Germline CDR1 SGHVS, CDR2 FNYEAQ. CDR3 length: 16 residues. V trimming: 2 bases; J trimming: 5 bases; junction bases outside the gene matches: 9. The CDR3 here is CASSLKGGTGEDEQYF. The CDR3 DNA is TGTGCCAGCAGCTTAAAGGGAGGGACAGGGGAGGACGAGCAGTACTTC.

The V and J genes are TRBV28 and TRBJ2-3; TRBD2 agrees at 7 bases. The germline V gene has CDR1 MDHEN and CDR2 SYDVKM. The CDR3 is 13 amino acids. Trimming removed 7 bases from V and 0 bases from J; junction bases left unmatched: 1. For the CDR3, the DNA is TGTGCCAGCAATAGCGGGAGCACAGATACGCAGTATTTT. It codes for CASNSGSTDTQYF. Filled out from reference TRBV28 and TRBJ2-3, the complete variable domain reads DVKVTQSSRYLVKRTGEKVFLECVQDMDHENMFWYRQDPGLGLRLIYFSYDVKMKEKGDIPEGYSVSREKKERFSLILESASTNQTSMYLCASNSGSTDTQYFGPGTRLTVL.

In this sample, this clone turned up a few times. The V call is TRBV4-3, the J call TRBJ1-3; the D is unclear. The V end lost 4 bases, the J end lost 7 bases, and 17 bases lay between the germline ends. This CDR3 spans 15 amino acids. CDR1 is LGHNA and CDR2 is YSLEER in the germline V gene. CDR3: CASSPSGHGRNTIYF. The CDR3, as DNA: TGCGCCAGCAGCCCCTCCGGCCACGGGAGGAACACCATATATTTT.

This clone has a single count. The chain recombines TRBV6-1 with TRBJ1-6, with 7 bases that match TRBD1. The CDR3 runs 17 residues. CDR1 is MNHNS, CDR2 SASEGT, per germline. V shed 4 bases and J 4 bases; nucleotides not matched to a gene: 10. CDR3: CASSGPVGTAYNSPLHF. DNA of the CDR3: TGTGCCAGCAGTGGACCTGTCGGGACAGCGTATAATTCACCCCTCCACTTT.

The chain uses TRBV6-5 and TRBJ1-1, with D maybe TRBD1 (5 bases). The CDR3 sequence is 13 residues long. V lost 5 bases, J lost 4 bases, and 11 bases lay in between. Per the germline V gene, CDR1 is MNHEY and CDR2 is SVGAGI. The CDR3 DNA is TGTGCCAGCAGTCGAGGGAGGGGCACTGAAGCTTTCTTT. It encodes CASSRGRGTEAFF.

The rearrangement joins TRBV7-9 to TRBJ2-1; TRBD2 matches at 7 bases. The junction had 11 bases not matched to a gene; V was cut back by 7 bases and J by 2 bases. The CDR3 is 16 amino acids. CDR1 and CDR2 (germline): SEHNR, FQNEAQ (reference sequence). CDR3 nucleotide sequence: TGTGCCAGCACGGAGGAAAGCGGGATTACCTACAATGAGCAGTTCTTC. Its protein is CASTEESGITYNEQFF.

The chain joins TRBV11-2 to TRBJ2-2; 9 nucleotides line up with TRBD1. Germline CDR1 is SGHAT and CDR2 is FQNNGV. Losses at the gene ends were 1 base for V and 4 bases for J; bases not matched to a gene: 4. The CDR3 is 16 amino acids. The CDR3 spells CASSLGQGVSTGELFF. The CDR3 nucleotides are TGTGCCAGCAGCTTAGGACAGGGGGTGAGCACCGGGGAGCTGTTTTTT.

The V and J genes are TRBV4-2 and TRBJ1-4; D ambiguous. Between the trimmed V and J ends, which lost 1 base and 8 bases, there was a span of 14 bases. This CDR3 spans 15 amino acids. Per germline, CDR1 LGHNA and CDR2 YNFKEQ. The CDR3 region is CASSQGAPVPEKLFF. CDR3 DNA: TGTGCCAGCAGCCAAGGGGCCCCCGTCCCCGAAAAACTGTTTTTT.

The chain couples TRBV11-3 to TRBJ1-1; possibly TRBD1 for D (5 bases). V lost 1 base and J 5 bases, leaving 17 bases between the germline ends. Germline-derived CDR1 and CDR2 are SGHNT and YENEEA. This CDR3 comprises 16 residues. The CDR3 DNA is TGTGCCAGCAGCTTAGGCCTCGGCAGGGAGATGACTGAAGCTTTCTTT. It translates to CASSLGLGREMTEAFF. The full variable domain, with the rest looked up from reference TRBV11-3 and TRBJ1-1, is EAGVVQSPRYKIIEKKQPVAFWCNPISGHNTLYWYLQNLGQGPELLIRYENEEAVDDSQLPKDRFSAERLKGVDSTLKIQPAELGDSAVYLCASSLGLGREMTEAFFGQGTRLTVV.

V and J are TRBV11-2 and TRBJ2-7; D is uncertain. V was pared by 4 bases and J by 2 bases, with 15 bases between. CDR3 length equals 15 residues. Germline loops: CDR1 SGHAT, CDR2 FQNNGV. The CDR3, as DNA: TGTGCCAGCAGCTCCGGAAAAAACAAAGCCTACGAGCAGTACTTC. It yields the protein CASSSGKNKAYEQYF.

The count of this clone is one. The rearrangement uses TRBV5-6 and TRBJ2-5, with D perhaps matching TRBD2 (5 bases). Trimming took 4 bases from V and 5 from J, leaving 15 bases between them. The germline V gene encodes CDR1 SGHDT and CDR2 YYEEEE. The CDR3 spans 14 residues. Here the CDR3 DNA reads TGTGCCAGCAGCGCCCCGGCAGGCGGGGAGACCCAGTACTTC. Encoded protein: CASSAPAGGETQYF.

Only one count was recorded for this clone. The DNA for the CDR3 is TGTGCCACTTGGGGTTTCGGGGGCTACACCTTC. Protein sequence: CATWGFGGYTF. The chain uses TRBV6-9 and TRBJ1-2; D ambiguous. The CDR3 has 11 residues. V lost 10 bases to trimming and J lost 8 bases, with 14 bases between them. Germline V gene lookup returns CDR1 MNHGY and CDR2 SVAAGI.

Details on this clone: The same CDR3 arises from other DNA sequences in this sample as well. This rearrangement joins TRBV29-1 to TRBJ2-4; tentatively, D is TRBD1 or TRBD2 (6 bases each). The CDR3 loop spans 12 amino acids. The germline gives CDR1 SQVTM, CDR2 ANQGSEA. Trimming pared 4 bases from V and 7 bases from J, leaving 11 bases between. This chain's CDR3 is CSVGQGGNIQYF. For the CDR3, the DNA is TGCAGCGTTGGACAAGGGGGGAACATTCAGTACTTC.

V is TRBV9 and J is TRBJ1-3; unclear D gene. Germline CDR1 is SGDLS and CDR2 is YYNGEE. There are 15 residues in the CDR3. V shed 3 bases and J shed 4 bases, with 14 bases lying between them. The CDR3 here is CASSARTHHGNTIYF. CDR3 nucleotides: TGTGCCAGCAGCGCCAGGACCCACCACGGAAACACCATATATTTT.

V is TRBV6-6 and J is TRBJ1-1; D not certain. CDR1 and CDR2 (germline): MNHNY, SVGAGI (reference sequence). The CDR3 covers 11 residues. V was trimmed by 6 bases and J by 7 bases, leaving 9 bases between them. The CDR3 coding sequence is TGTGCCAGCAGACGGGATAATGAAGCTTTCTTT. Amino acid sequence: CASRRDNEAFF.

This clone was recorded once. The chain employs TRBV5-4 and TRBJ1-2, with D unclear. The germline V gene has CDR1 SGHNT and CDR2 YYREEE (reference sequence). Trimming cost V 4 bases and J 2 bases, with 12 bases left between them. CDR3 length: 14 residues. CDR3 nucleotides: TGTGCCAGCAGCCATCTCCTCGCGAACTATGGCTACACCTTC. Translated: CASSHLLANYGYTF.